A selection of T cell receptor beta chains follows, all from one sample in a study of T cells in Graves' hyperthyroidism and ophthalmopathy. TCRdb passed the multiplex PCR reads through MiXCR, listing each CDR3 protein once. The table has about 50,000 distinct CDR3 sequences, about 50% seen once. Material: blood. Source of these receptors: a woman under 40 with Graves' ophthalmopathy. Both conserved end residues are part of each CDR3. A D gene is named only where the DNA matches it firmly. Only part of the rows carry a size: once, few, many, or a class if the clone is expanded.

len,d_gene,v_gene,abundance,j_gene,CDR3aa,CDR3nt
16,-,TRBV4-1,many,TRBJ2-2,CASSQVWGQDTGELFF,TGCGCCAGCAGCCAAGTCTGGGGGCAGGACACCGGGGAGCTGTTTTTT
14,-,TRBV3-1,many,TRBJ1-2,CASSQVSGRGGYTF,TGTGCCAGCAGCCAAGTTTCAGGGAGGGGTGGCTACACCTTC
15,-,TRBV27,-,TRBJ2-7,CASSPRTWGSYEQYF,TGTGCCAGCAGTCCCCGGACCTGGGGCTCCTACGAGCAGTACTTC
13,TRBD2,TRBV20-1,-,TRBJ2-6,CSAPRGGSGTEAF,TGCAGTGCTCCCCGGGGGGGATCGGGCACTGAAGCTTTC
15,TRBD1,TRBV2,-,TRBJ2-3,CASSTGWGLTDTQYF,TGTGCCAGCTCGACAGGGTGGGGGCTCACAGATACGCAGTATTTT
13,-,TRBV11-3,many,TRBJ2-1,CVSSPNRDHEQFF,TGTGTCAGCAGCCCAAACAGGGACCATGAGCAGTTCTTC
13,-,TRBV2,-,TRBJ1-2,CASSEATWEGYTF,TGTGCCAGCAGTGAGGCCACATGGGAGGGCTACACCTTC
13,-,TRBV12-3/TRBV12-4,-,TRBJ1-5,CASRLGAGGNEHF,TGTGCCAGCAGATTAGGAGCAGGCGGGAATGAGCATTTT
14,TRBD1,TRBV6-1,-,TRBJ1-4,CPTGTDSTNEKLFF,TGTCCCACCGGGACAGACTCAACTAATGAAAAACTGTTTTTT
15,TRBD1,TRBV5-4,once,TRBJ1-6,CASSGTGTDDSPLHF,TGTGCCAGCAGCGGAACCGGGACAGATGATTCACCCCTCCACTTT
15,-,TRBV20-1,many,TRBJ2-5,CSARVLGRSQETQYF,TGCAGTGCTAGAGTATTGGGCAGATCTCAAGAGACCCAGTACTTC
13,-,TRBV20-1,many,TRBJ2-1,CSANSPAGNEQFF,TGCAGTGCTAATTCTCCCGCGGGAAATGAGCAGTTCTTC
14,TRBD1,TRBV20-1,-,TRBJ1-4,CSAKGAGGYGKLFF,TGCAGTGCTAAGGGGGCAGGGGGCTATGGAAAACTGTTTTTT
14,TRBD2,TRBV20-1,-,TRBJ2-5,CSKGLAGGRETQYF,TGCAGCAAGGGACTAGCGGGAGGGCGAGAGACCCAGTACTTC
17,-,TRBV28,-,TRBJ1-2,CASSSLGQDAYNYGYTF,TGTGCCAGCAGTTCCCTCGGGCAAGACGCATATAACTATGGCTACACCTTC
12,TRBD1,TRBV6-5,many,TRBJ1-1,CASSYRGQEAFF,TGTGCCAGCAGTTACCGGGGACAGGAAGCTTTCTTT
13,-,TRBV9,-,TRBJ2-1,CAITGRGYNEQFF,TGTGCCATAACGGGGCGTGGGTACAATGAGCAGTTCTTC
14,TRBD1,TRBV18,-,TRBJ1-1,CASSPNQGGTEAFF,TGTGCCAGCTCACCGAATCAGGGGGGCACTGAAGCTTTCTTT
13,-,TRBV7-9,-,TRBJ2-1,CASSLVGSNEQLF,TGCGCCAGCAGCTTGGTGGGGAGCAATGAGCAGCTCTTC
16,TRBD1,TRBV18,-,TRBJ2-3,CASSPFETGQTDTQYF,TGTGCCAGCTCACCATTCGAAACGGGACAGACAGATACGCAGTATTTT
17,TRBD2,TRBV15,-,TRBJ2-7,CATSSLGTSGSRHEQYF,TGTGCCACCAGCAGCTTGGGGACTAGCGGGAGCAGGCACGAGCAGTACTTC
16,TRBD2,TRBV20-1,many,TRBJ2-1,CSADSTSGSSMNEQFF,TGCAGTGCTGATTCGACTAGCGGGAGTAGTATGAATGAGCAGTTCTTC
12,-,TRBV24-1,-,TRBJ2-7,CATGTSSYEQYF,TGTGCCACCGGGACATCGTCCTACGAGCAGTACTTC
11,-,TRBV6-5,-,TRBJ2-6,CASSYPNVLTF,TGTGCCAGCAGTTACCCCAACGTCCTGACTTTC
14,-,TRBV20-1,-,TRBJ1-5,CSAKRGESNQPQHF,TGCAGTGCGAAAAGGGGGGAAAGCAATCAGCCCCAGCATTTT
15,TRBD1,TRBV7-9,-,TRBJ2-2,CASSGDRGLTGELFF,TGTGCCAGCAGCGGAGACAGGGGGCTAACCGGGGAGCTGTTTTTT
16,-,TRBV7-9,-,TRBJ1-6,CASSLWVAGGGSPLHF,TGTGCCAGCAGTTTATGGGTGGCAGGCGGCGGGTCACCCCTCCACTTT
12,TRBD1,TRBV12-3/TRBV12-4,many,TRBJ1-2,CASRSGGFGYTF,TGTGCCAGCAGATCAGGGGGCTTTGGCTACACCTTC
18,TRBD2,TRBV12-3/TRBV12-4,many,TRBJ2-3,CASTPPASGRAEADTQYF,TGTGCCAGCACCCCCCCGGCTAGCGGGAGGGCTGAGGCAGATACGCAGTATTTT
12,-,TRBV6-1,many,TRBJ2-7,CASKRDEYEQYF,TGTGCCAGCAAAAGGGATGAGTACGAGCAGTACTTC
17,-,TRBV14,-,TRBJ1-6,CASSQESWAREKSPLHF,TGTGCCAGCAGCCAAGAAAGCTGGGCGAGGGAAAAATCACCCCTCCACTTT
14,TRBD2,TRBV9,-,TRBJ2-1,CASSLRTSPDEQFF,TGTGCCAGCAGCCTCCGGACTAGCCCGGATGAGCAGTTCTTC
15,-,TRBV9,-,TRBJ1-5,CASSVGGPYNQPQHF,TGTGCCAGCAGCGTAGGGGGACCTTACAATCAGCCCCAGCATTTT
13,-,TRBV7-2,-,TRBJ1-5,CASSLVRTSYEHF,TGTGCCAGCAGCTTAGTGAGGACTAGCTACGAGCATTTT
13,-,TRBV11-2,many,TRBJ2-6,CASSPGTANVLTF,TGTGCCAGCAGCCCCGGGACAGCCAACGTCCTGACTTTC
16,TRBD2,TRBV7-6,-,TRBJ2-3,CASSFRLAGESDTQYF,TGTGCCAGCAGCTTTCGACTAGCGGGAGAGTCAGATACGCAGTATTTT
11,-,TRBV13,many,TRBJ2-5,CASSLYETQYF,TGTGCCAGCAGCTTGTACGAGACCCAGTACTTC
15,-,TRBV6-1,-,TRBJ2-6,CASSIRDFGDNVLTF,TGTGCCAGCAGTATCCGGGATTTTGGGGACAACGTCCTGACTTTC
19,TRBD2,TRBV28,-,TRBJ2-3,CATTVSWTSGTKRVDTQYF,TGTGCCACCACAGTTTCTTGGACTAGCGGGACTAAGAGGGTGGATACGCAGTATTTT
16,-,TRBV5-5,many,TRBJ2-3,CASSLVGRSTSDTQYF,TGTGCCAGCAGCTTGGTGGGGAGGAGCACCTCAGATACGCAGTATTTT
12,-,TRBV5-1,-,TRBJ1-1,CASSLGPTKAFF,TGCGCCAGCAGCTTGGGTCCCACGAAAGCTTTCTTT
14,-,TRBV12-3/TRBV12-4,many,TRBJ1-4,CASSFLGDNEKLFF,TGTGCCAGCAGTTTTCTAGGGGATAATGAAAAACTGTTTTTT
14,-,TRBV29-1,-,TRBJ2-2,CSVQTIGNAGELFF,TGCAGCGTTCAGACTATCGGGAACGCCGGGGAGCTGTTTTTT
13,TRBD1,TRBV29-1,many,TRBJ1-2,CSVRTGGVYGYTF,TGCAGCGTTCGGACAGGGGGCGTCTATGGCTACACCTTC
13,TRBD2,TRBV5-1,many,TRBJ2-7,CASTLGGTYEQYF,TGCGCCAGCACCTTGGGAGGGACCTACGAGCAGTACTTC
15,-,TRBV7-2,-,TRBJ1-5,CASSWGGIRQETQHF,TGTGCCAGCAGCTGGGGCGGGATCCGACAAGAGACCCAGCATTTT
15,-,TRBV7-6,many,TRBJ1-2,CASSLGTDLNYGYTF,TGTGCCAGCAGCTTAGGGACAGATCTTAACTATGGCTACACCTTC
15,TRBD1,TRBV2,-,TRBJ2-1,CASSLQGQGADEQFF,TGTGCCAGCAGCCTACAAGGACAGGGGGCCGATGAGCAGTTCTTC
14,-,TRBV2,-,TRBJ2-5,CASSEVPSHGTQYF,TGTGCCAGCAGTGAAGTGCCTAGTCATGGGACCCAGTACTTC